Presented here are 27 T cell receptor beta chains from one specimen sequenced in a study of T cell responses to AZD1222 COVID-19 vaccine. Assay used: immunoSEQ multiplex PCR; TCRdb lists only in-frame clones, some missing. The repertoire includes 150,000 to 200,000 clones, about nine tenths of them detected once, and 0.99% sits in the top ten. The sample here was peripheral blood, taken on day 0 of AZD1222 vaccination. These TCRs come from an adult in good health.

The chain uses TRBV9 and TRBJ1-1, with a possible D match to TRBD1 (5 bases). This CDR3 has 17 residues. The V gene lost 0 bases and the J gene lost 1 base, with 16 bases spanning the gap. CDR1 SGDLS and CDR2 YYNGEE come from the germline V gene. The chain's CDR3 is CASSVAQGPTKNTEAFF. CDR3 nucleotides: TGTGCCAGCAGCGTAGCCCAGGGACCAACCAAGAACACTGAAGCTTTCTTT. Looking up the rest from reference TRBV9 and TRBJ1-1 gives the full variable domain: DSGVTQTPKHLITATGQRVTLRCSPRSGDLSVYWYQQSLDQGLQFLIQYYNGEERAKGNILERFSAQQFPDLHSELNLSSLELGDSALYFCASSVAQGPTKNTEAFFGQGTRLTVV.

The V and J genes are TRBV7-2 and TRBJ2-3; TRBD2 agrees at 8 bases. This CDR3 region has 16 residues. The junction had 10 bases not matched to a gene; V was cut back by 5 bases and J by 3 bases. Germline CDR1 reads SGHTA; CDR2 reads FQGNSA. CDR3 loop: CASSVVGGALTDTQYF. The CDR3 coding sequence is TGTGCCAGCAGCGTCGTCGGGGGGGCTTTAACAGATACGCAGTATTTT. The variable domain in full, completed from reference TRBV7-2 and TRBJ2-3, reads GAGVSQSPSNKVTEKGKDVELRCDPISGHTALYWYRQSLGQGLEFLIYFQGNSAPDKSGLPSDRFSAERTGGSVSTLTIQRTQQEDSAVYLCASSVVGGALTDTQYFGPGTRLTVL.

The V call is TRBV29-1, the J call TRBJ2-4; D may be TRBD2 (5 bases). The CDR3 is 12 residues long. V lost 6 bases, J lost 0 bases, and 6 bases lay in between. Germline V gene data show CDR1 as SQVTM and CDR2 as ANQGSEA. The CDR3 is CSVTTAKNIQYF. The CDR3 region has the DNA TGCAGCGTGACTACAGCCAAAAACATTCAGTACTTC.

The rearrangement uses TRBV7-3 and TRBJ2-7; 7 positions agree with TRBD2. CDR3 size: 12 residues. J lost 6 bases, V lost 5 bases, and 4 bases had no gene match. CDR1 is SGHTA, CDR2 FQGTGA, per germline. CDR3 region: CASSMRGSEQYF. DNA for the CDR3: TGTGCCAGCAGCATGCGGGGGAGCGAGCAGTACTTC. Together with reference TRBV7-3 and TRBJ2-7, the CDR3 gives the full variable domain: GAGVSQTPSNKVTEKGKYVELRCDPISGHTALYWYRQSLGQGPEFLIYFQGTGAADDSGLPNDRFFAVRPEGSVSTLKIQRTERGDSAVYLCASSMRGSEQYFGPGTRLTVT.

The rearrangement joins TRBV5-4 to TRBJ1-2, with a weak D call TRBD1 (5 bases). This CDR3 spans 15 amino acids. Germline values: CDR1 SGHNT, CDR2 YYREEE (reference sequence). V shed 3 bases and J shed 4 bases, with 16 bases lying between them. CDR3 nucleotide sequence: TGTGCCAGCAGCTCGCCCTGGGGCGGAGGCTATGGCTACACCTTC. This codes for CASSSPWGGGYGYTF.

The CDR3 is CASSLSGGRTDTQYF. CDR3 coding DNA: TGTGCCAGCAGCCTAAGCGGGGGGCGCACAGATACGCAGTATTTT. The chain has TRBV9 and TRBJ2-3; 9 bases match TRBD2. CDR1 is SGDLS, CDR2 YYNGEE, per germline. J lost 1 base, V lost 4 bases, and 4 bases had no gene match. The CDR3 has 15 residues.

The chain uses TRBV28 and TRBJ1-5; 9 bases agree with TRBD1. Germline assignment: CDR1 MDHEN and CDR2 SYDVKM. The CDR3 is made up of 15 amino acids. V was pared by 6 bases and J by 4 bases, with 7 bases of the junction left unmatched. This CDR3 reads CASRKTGGVNQPQHF. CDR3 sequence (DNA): TGTGCCAGCAGGAAGACAGGGGGGGTTAATCAGCCCCAGCATTTT.

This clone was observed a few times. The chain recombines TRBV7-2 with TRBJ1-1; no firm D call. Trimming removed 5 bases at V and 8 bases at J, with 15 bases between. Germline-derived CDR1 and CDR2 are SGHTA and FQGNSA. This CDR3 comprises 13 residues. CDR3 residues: CASSPIGPFEAFF. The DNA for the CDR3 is TGTGCCAGCAGCCCTATCGGGCCCTTCGAAGCTTTCTTT.

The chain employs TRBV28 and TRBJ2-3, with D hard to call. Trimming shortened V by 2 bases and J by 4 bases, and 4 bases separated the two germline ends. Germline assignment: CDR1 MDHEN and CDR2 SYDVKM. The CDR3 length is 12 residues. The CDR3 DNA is TGTGCCAGCAGTTTACTCTCAGATACGCAGTATTTT. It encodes CASSLLSDTQYF.

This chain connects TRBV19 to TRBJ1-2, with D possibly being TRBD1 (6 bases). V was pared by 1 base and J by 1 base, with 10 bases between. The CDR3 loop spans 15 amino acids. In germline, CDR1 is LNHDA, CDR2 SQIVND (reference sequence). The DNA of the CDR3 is TGTGCCAGTAGTATAGCGGTACAGGGTAACTATGGCTACACCTTC. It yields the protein CASSIAVQGNYGYTF.

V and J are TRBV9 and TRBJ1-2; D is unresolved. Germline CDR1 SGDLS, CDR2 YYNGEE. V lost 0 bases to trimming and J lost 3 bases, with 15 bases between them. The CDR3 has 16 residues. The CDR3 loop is CASSVVRAESDYGYTF. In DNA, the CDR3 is TGTGCCAGCAGCGTAGTCCGGGCGGAGAGTGACTATGGCTACACCTTC.

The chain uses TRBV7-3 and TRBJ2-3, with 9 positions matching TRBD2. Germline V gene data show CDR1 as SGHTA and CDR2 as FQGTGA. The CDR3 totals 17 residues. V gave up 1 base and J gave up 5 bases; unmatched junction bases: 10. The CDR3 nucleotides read TGTGCCAGCAGCTTAAGGCCGACTAGCGGATTGGGAGATACGCAGTATTTT. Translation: CASSLRPTSGLGDTQYF.

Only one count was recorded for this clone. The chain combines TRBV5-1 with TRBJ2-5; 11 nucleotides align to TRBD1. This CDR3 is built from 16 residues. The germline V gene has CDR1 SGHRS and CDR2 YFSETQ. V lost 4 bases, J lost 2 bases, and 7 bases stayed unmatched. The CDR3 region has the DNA TGCGCCAGCAGCCTCGGACAGGGGGCCACGCAAGAGACCCAGTACTTC. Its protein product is CASSLGQGATQETQYF.

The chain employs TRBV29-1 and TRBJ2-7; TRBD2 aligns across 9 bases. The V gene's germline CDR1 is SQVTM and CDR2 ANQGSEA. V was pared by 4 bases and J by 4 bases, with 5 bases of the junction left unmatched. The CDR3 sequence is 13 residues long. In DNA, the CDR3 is TGCAGCGTTGTAGCGGGAGCTAGTTACGAGCAGTACTTC. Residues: CSVVAGASYEQYF.

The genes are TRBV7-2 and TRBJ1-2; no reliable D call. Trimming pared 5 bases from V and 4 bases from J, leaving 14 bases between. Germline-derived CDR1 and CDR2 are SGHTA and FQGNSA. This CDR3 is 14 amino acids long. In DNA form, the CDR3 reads TGTGCCAGCAGCCATTTTAACTGGGGCTATGGCTACACCTTC. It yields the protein CASSHFNWGYGYTF. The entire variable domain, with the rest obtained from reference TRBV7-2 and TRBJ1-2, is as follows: GAGVSQSPSNKVTEKGKDVELRCDPISGHTALYWYRQSLGQGLEFLIYFQGNSAPDKSGLPSDRFSAERTGGSVSTLTIQRTQQEDSAVYLCASSHFNWGYGYTFGSGTRLTVV.

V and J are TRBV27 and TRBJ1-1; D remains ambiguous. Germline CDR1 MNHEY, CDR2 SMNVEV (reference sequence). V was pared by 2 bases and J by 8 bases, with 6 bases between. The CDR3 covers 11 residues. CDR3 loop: CASSLNGEAFF. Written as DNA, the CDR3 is TGTGCCAGCAGTTTAAATGGGGAAGCTTTCTTT.

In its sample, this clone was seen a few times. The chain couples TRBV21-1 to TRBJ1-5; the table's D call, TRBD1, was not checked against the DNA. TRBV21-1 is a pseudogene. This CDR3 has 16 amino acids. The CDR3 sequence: CASRIRTGGSNQPQHF. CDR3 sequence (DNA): TGTGCCAGCCGCATAAGGACAGGGGGTAGCAATCAGCCCCAGCATTTT.

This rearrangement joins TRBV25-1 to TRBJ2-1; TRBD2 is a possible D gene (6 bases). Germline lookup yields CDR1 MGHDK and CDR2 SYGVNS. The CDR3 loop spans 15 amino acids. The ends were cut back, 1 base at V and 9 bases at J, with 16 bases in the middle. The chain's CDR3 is CASSELSGSKSEQFF. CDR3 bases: TGTGCCAGCAGTGAATTGTCCGGGAGTAAGAGTGAGCAGTTCTTC.

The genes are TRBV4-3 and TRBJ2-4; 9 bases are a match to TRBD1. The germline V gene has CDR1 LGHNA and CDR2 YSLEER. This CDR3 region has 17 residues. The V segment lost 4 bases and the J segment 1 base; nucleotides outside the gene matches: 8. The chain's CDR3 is CASSRQTGGSAKNIQYF. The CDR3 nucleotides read TGCGCCAGCAGCCGGCAAACAGGGGGCTCGGCCAAAAACATTCAGTACTTC.

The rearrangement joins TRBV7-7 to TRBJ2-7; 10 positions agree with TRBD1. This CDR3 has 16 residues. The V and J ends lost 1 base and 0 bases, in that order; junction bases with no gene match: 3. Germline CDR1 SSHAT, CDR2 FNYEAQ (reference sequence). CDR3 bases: TGTGCCAGCAGCTTAGTGGGGACAGGGGCCTCCTACGAGCAGTACTTC. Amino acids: CASSLVGTGASYEQYF.

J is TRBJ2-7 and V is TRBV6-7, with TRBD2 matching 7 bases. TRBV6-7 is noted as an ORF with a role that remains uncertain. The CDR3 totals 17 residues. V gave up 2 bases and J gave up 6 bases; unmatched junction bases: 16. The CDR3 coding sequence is TGTGCCAGCAGTTACATCGGGACTACGGTCTCGGGTGGCGAGCAGTACTTC. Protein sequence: CASSYIGTTVSGGEQYF.

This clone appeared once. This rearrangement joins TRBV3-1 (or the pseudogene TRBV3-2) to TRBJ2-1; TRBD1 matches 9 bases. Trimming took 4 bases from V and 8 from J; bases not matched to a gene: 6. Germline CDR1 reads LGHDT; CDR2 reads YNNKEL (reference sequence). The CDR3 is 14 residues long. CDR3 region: CASSPRGQGDEQFF. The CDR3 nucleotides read TGTGCCAGCAGCCCGCGGGGACAGGGCGATGAGCAGTTCTTC.

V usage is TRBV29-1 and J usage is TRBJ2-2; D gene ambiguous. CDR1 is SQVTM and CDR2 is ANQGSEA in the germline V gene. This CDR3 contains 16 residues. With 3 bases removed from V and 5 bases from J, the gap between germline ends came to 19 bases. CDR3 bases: TGCAGCGTTGAGAAGGACGGCCGAAGGGTGACCGGGGAGCTGTTTTTT. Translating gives CSVEKDGRRVTGELFF.

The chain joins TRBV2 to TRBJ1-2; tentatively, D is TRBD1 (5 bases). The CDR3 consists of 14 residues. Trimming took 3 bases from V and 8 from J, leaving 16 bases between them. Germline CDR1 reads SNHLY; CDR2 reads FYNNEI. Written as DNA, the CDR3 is TGTGCCAGCAGTGACCAGGCAGGGACTAGGGGCTACACCTTC. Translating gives CASSDQAGTRGYTF.

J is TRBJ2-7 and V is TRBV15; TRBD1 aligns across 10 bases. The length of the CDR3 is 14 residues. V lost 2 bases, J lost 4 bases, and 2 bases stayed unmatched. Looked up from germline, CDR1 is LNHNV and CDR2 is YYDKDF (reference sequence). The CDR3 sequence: CATSRQGQGYEQYF. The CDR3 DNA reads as TGTGCCACCAGCAGACAGGGACAGGGGTACGAGCAGTACTTC.

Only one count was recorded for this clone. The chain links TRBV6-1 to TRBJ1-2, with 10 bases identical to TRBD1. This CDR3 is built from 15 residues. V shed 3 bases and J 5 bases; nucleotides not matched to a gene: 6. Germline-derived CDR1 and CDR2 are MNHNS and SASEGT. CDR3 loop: CASSEGQGRRYGYTF. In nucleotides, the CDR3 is TGTGCCAGCAGTGAGGGACAGGGGAGGAGGTATGGCTACACCTTC.

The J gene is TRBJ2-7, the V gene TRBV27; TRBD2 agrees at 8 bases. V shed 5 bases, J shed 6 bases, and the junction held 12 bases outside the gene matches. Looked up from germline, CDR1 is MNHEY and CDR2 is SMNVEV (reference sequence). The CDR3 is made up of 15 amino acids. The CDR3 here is CASSITGTSSTEQYF. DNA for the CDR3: TGTGCCAGCAGTATAACCGGGACTAGTAGTACCGAGCAGTACTTC.